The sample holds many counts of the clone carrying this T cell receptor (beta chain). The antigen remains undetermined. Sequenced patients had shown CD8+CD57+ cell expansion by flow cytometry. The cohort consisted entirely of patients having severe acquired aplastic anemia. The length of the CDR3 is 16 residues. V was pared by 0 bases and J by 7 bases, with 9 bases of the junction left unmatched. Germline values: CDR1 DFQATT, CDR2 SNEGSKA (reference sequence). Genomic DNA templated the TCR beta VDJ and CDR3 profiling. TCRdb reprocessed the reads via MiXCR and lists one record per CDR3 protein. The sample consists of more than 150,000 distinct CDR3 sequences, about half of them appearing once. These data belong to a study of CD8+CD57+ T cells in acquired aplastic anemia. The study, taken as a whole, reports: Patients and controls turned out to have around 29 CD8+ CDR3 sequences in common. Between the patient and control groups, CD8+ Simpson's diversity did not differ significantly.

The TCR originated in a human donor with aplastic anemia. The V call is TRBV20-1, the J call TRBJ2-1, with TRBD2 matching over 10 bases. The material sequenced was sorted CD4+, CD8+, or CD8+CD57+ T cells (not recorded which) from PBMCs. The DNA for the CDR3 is TGCAGTGCTAGAGATTCTAGCGGGGGAGCTAGTAATGAGCAGTTCTTC. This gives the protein CSARDSSGGASNEQFF.